The clone carrying this TCR beta chain was recorded many times. This record comes from a study of breast tumors, draining lymph nodes, adjacent tissues. Axillary draining lymph nodes of breast cancer patients supplied the node samples. CDR3 length equals 14 residues. V shed 3 bases, J shed 9 bases, and the junction held 5 bases outside the gene matches. Germline V CDR1 and CDR2: SNHLY, FYNNEI. One entry per CDR3 protein results from TCRdb running MiXCR on the multiplex PCR reads. The data show 250,000 or so distinct CDR3 sequences, roughly 30% seen once. Material for sequencing was axillary lymph node tissue. The origin of this receptor is a female donor with breast cancer. Some clones in this sample may be carry-over from other donors' samples. The J gene is TRBJ1-6, the V gene TRBV2, with TRBD1 matching 7 bases. The CDR3 DNA is TGTGCCAGCAGTGATACAGGGGTCCGTTCACCCCTCCACTTT. Protein: CASSDTGVRSPLHF.